This T cell receptor beta chain was documented in a study of blood T cell repertoires in COVID-19. Study-wide background: Acute and convalescent COVID-19 specimens originated in the United States, Italy and Spain. Sample material is recorded as cDNA or gDNA derived from T cells, B-cell-depleted T cells, or PBMCs.

This CDR3 has 13 residues. Germline CDR1 reads LNHDA; CDR2 reads SQIVND (reference sequence). Trimming left V 3 bases short and J 5 bases short, with 10 bases between. Authors' methods: Amplification with reference gene primers provided the estimates of nucleated cell counts. The assay was immunoSEQ multiplex PCR, and TCRdb's table has in-frame clones only and misses some. V and J calls and clone size come straight from that table; D and trimming were deduced from the DNA. This repertoire shows approximately 120,000 clones, about 80% found once; its top ten account for 5.5% to 8%. The V and J genes are TRBV19 and TRBJ1-1; D may be TRBD1 (6 bases). The sample consisted of peripheral blood. The receptor comes from a woman aged 45-59 years with acute or convalescent COVID-19. CDR3 DNA: TGTGCCAGTAGTATCAACAGGGCGACTGAAGCTTTCTTT. Its protein product is CASSINRATEAFF.